Each of the 22 T cell receptor beta chains below was sequenced from the same sample in a study of blood T cell repertoires in COVID-19. The protocol was immunoSEQ multiplex PCR, while the TCRdb copy is restricted to in-frame clones and leaves out a portion. The data show roughly 87,000 clones, approximately 90% seen once. Sequencing used peripheral blood. The receptors stem from a man between 60 and 75 years old with acute or convalescent COVID-19.

The chain has TRBV5-1 and TRBJ1-2, with 9 bases that match TRBD1. V dropped 4 bases and J dropped 3; count of bases not matched to a gene: 13. Germline V gene data show CDR1 as SGHRS and CDR2 as YFSETQ. CDR3 size: 17 residues. The CDR3 protein is CASSPGQGPPWHYGYTF. The CDR3 DNA reads TGCGCCAGCAGCCCGGGACAGGGCCCCCCCTGGCACTATGGCTACACCTTC.

The rearrangement uses TRBV19 and TRBJ1-6; 7 bases align to TRBD1. The trim removed 8 bases at V and 9 bases at J, leaving 7 bases unmatched. From germline, CDR1 is LNHDA and CDR2 SQIVND (reference sequence). This CDR3 comprises 13 residues. CDR3 nucleotide sequence: TGTGCCAGTCGGACAGGCCCCGTTTCACCCCTCCACTTT. This sequence encodes CASRTGPVSPLHF.

The chain uses TRBV10-2 and TRBJ1-1, with a weak D call TRBD1 (6 bases). Trimming took off 9 bases at V and 7 bases at J, with 12 bases between the two ends. CDR3 length equals 11 residues. Germline V gene sequence: CDR1 WSHSY, CDR2 SAAADI. This chain's CDR3 is CASSMDSEAFF. CDR3 nucleotides: TGCGCCAGTTCTATGGACAGTGAAGCTTTCTTT.

This chain links TRBV9 with TRBJ1-1; D unclear. The germline V gene has CDR1 SGDLS and CDR2 YYNGEE. V was clipped by 0 bases and J by 7 bases, with 10 bases between them. This CDR3 has 13 amino acids. CDR3 in DNA: TGTGCCAGCAGCGTAGAAGAACGCAGTGAAGCTTTCTTT. This codes for CASSVEERSEAFF. Based on the CDR3 plus reference TRBV9 and TRBJ1-1, the full variable domain is DSGVTQTPKHLITATGQRVTLRCSPRSGDLSVYWYQQSLDQGLQFLIQYYNGEERAKGNILERFSAQQFPDLHSELNLSSLELGDSALYFCASSVEERSEAFFGQGTRLTVV.

The rearrangement joins TRBV10-1 to TRBJ1-1; maybe TRBD1 (5 bases). Deletions cut 2 bases from V and 6 bases from J, with 10 bases between. Germline CDR1 is WNHNN and CDR2 is SYGVQD (reference sequence). The CDR3 totals 13 residues. CDR3 DNA: TGCGCCAGCAGTGAGACAGGAATCTCTGAAGCTTTCTTT. Translating gives CASSETGISEAFF.

The chain links TRBV5-1 to TRBJ1-1; 7 positions agree with TRBD1. In germline, CDR1 is SGHRS, CDR2 YFSETQ. The CDR3 runs 16 residues. Unmatched junction bases numbered 8, after V lost 3 bases and J lost 0 bases. CDR3 DNA sequence: TGCGCCAGCAGCTCGGGGGACAGCGACATGAACACTGAAGCTTTCTTT. Its protein product is CASSSGDSDMNTEAFF.

This sequence joins TRBV28 and TRBJ1-1; tentative D call: TRBD1 (5 bases). The V end was cut by 6 bases, the J end by 3 bases, with 8 bases between. Germline V CDR1 and CDR2: MDHEN, SYDVKM. This CDR3 comprises 12 residues. The CDR3 is CASSSGDTEAFF. The CDR3 DNA reads as TGTGCCAGCAGCTCGGGGGACACTGAAGCTTTCTTT.

The rearrangement uses TRBV10-1 and TRBJ2-2; 15 nucleotides match TRBD2. Germline loops: CDR1 WNHNN, CDR2 SYGVQD (reference sequence). The V gene end was trimmed by 2 bases and the J gene end by 3 bases; junction bases not matched to a gene: 1. The length of the CDR3 is 17 residues. The CDR3 DNA reads as TGCGCCAGCAGTGAGGGACTAGCGGGGGGGCACACCGGGGAGCTGTTTTTT. Protein product: CASSEGLAGGHTGELFF.

This clone came up once. V usage is TRBV10-3 and J usage is TRBJ2-7, with 10 bases matching TRBD1. The CDR3 has 14 residues. CDR1 is ENHRY and CDR2 is SYGVKD in the germline V gene. The V and J ends lost 7 bases and 1 base, in that order; junction bases with no gene match: 4. CDR3 nucleotides: TGTGCCATCAAAGGGACAGGGGATTCCTACGAGCAGTACTTC. Protein sequence: CAIKGTGDSYEQYF.

V gene TRBV5-6 combines with J gene TRBJ2-1, with TRBD2 matching 9 bases. After removal of 2 bases from V and 4 bases from J, the junction contained 1 base not matched to a gene. Germline-derived CDR1 and CDR2 are SGHDT and YYEEEE. CDR3 length equals 14 residues. CDR3 in amino acids: CASSLGLAYNEQFF. CDR3 nucleotide sequence: TGTGCCAGCAGCTTAGGACTAGCGTACAATGAGCAGTTCTTC.

The V gene is TRBV7-9, the J gene TRBJ1-1, with D uncertain. V lost 2 bases to trimming and J lost 7 bases, with 11 bases between them. Germline V gene lookup returns CDR1 SEHNR and CDR2 FQNEAQ (reference sequence). The CDR3 contains 13 residues. The CDR3 DNA reads TGTGCCAGCAGCTTACAAGACGGAGGTGAAGCTTTCTTT. Translated, it gives CASSLQDGGEAFF. Drawing the rest from reference TRBV7-9 and TRBJ1-1, the complete variable domain is DTGVSQNPRHKITKRGQNVTFRCDPISEHNRLYWYRQTLGQGPEFLTYFQNEAQLEKSRLLSDRFSAERPKGSFSTLEIQRTEQGDSAMYLCASSLQDGGEAFFGQGTRLTVV.

The rearrangement uses TRBV7-9 and TRBJ2-3; 10 bases map to TRBD2. Germline-derived CDR1 and CDR2 are SEHNR and FQNEAQ (reference sequence). The CDR3 is 15 amino acids. V dropped 6 bases and J dropped 4; count of bases not matched to a gene: 7. The DNA for the CDR3 is TGTGCCAGCAGAAGTCTAGCGGGGGTTGCAGATACGCAGTATTTT. Encoded protein: CASRSLAGVADTQYF.

The chain combines TRBV3-1 (or the pseudogene TRBV3-2) with TRBJ1-1, with no clear D. CDR1 is LGHDT, CDR2 YNNKEL, per germline (reference sequence). V was shortened by 0 bases and J by 8 bases, with 13 bases between the two germline ends. CDR3 length equals 14 residues. The CDR3 loop reads CASSQDQRSAEAFF. The CDR3 DNA reads TGTGCCAGCAGCCAAGATCAGCGCTCAGCGGAAGCTTTCTTT.

The chain is built from TRBV3-1 (or the pseudogene TRBV3-2) and TRBJ2-2; 9 bases line up with TRBD1. The CDR3 totals 14 residues. The germline CDR1 and CDR2 sequences are LGHDT and YNNKEL (reference sequence). V dropped 6 bases and J dropped 6; count of bases not matched to a gene: 5. The CDR3 nucleotides are TGTGCCAGCAGGAACAGGGGGCGGGCCGGGGAGCTGTTTTTT. Translated: CASRNRGRAGELFF.

The chain is built from TRBV3-1 (or the pseudogene TRBV3-2) and TRBJ2-7; D is perhaps TRBD2 (6 bases). The CDR3 totals 15 residues. Germline V CDR1 and CDR2: LGHDT, YNNKEL (reference sequence). V lost 0 bases, J lost 2 bases, and 11 bases lay in between. CDR3 residues: CASSQDLGGTYEQYF. The CDR3 DNA follows: TGTGCCAGCAGCCAAGATTTGGGCGGGACCTACGAGCAGTACTTC.

This chain links TRBV11-2 with TRBJ2-3, with 7 bases identical to TRBD1. Trimming removed 0 bases from V and 1 base from J; junction bases left unmatched: 4. Germline CDR1 is SGHAT and CDR2 is FQNNGV. The CDR3 sequence is 16 residues long. The CDR3 sequence is CASSLDLGTGTDTQYF. The CDR3 coding sequence is TGTGCCAGCAGCTTAGATCTAGGGACAGGCACAGATACGCAGTATTTT.

The chain employs TRBV11-2 and TRBJ2-7, with D possibly matching TRBD2 (6 bases). Per germline, CDR1 SGHAT and CDR2 FQNNGV. This CDR3 contains 14 residues. The V and J ends lost 4 bases and 5 bases respectively, with 15 bases between them. CDR3 in DNA: TGTGCCAGCAGCTCAAATGGAGGGTCCAACGAGCAGTACTTC. It codes for CASSSNGGSNEQYF.

This sequence joins TRBV7-8 and TRBJ2-1; TRBD2 aligns across 9 bases. There are 16 residues in the CDR3. Losses at the gene ends were 6 bases for V and 4 bases for J; bases not matched to a gene: 10. Germline assignment: CDR1 SGHVS and CDR2 FQNEAQ. CDR3 bases: TGTGCCAGCAGAAGTAAACCGACTAGCGGATACAATGAGCAGTTCTTC. This sequence encodes CASRSKPTSGYNEQFF.

The rearrangement links TRBV5-5 to TRBJ1-6; D gene unclear. Germline-derived CDR1 and CDR2 are SGHKS and YYEKEE (reference sequence). Between the trimmed V and J ends, which lost 4 bases and 6 bases, there was a span of 14 bases. The CDR3 loop spans 15 amino acids. The CDR3 here is CASSVLSGGNSPLHF. CDR3 nucleotides: TGTGCCAGCAGCGTACTGAGCGGCGGTAATTCACCCCTCCACTTT.

The chain uses TRBV19 and TRBJ1-4, with 7 bases lining up with TRBD1. This CDR3 has 16 residues. V shed 7 bases, J shed 0 bases, and the junction held 8 bases outside the gene matches. Germline CDR1 reads LNHDA; CDR2 reads SQIVND (reference sequence). The CDR3 DNA sequence: TGTGCCAGTATAGGGACAGCTACTGCAACTAATGAAAAACTGTTTTTT. Translated: CASIGTATATNEKLFF.

The V and J genes are TRBV6-5 and TRBJ2-5; D may be TRBD1 (6 bases). V lost 6 bases and J lost 5, with 16 bases in between. Germline assignment: CDR1 MNHEY and CDR2 SVGAGI. CDR3 length equals 14 residues. DNA for the CDR3: TGTGCCAGCAGGAAACAGGGACCCTCGGAGACCCAGTACTTC. It translates to CASRKQGPSETQYF.

V and J are TRBV6-1 and TRBJ1-6; 7 bases fit TRBD1. Germline V CDR1 and CDR2: MNHNS, SASEGT. Unmatched junction bases numbered 6, after V lost 3 bases and J lost 7 bases. The CDR3 contains 15 residues. The CDR3 region is CASSDLGQKNSPLHF. The CDR3 DNA is TGTGCCAGCAGTGATTTGGGACAGAAGAATTCACCCCTCCACTTT.